This section outlines one T cell receptor (beta chain) sequence together with its context. From germline, CDR1 is MNHEY and CDR2 SVGAGI. The CDR3 extends over 13 amino acids. Trimming stripped 6 bases from V and 3 bases from J, with 12 bases between. This sample is drawn from a study of sequential checkpoint blockade in melanoma. About the research overall: After both sequences, patients received maintenance nivolumab.

Treatment specified: randomized to nivolumab then ipilimumab (arm A) or the reverse (arm B). DNA-damaging chemotherapy had not been given to any patient beforehand. The data were produced by immunoSEQ multiplex PCR, yet TCRdb's version contains in-frame clones alone and is incomplete. This table has some 10,000 clones, over 70% appearing once. The specimen was CD8+ T cells sorted from blood (inferred from file names), collected from a patient given nivolumab and ipilimumab in sequence. The chain couples TRBV6-5 to TRBJ2-7, with a possible D match to TRBD2 (5 bases). The source of this sequence is a human donor with melanoma. CDR3 DNA: TGTGCCAGCAGCTGGACCGCGGGCTACGAGCAGTACTTC. This sequence encodes CASSWTAGYEQYF.